The 21 T cell receptor beta chains reported below all come from one sample, sequenced in a study of T cell responses to AZD1222 COVID-19 vaccine. TCRdb keeps only in-frame clones here, not all; method: immunoSEQ multiplex PCR. The table includes 67,000 or so clones, around 83% detected once. The specimen was peripheral blood, collected on day 0 of AZD1222 vaccination. These receptor sequences come from an adult in good health.

The chain links TRBV3-1 (or the pseudogene TRBV3-2) to TRBJ1-1; the D gene is possibly TRBD1 (5 bases). Trimming removed 1 base from V and 0 bases from J, with 12 bases in between. Germline CDR1 and CDR2: LGHDT and YNNKEL (reference sequence). The CDR3 runs to 16 residues. The CDR3 bases are TGTGCCAGCAGCCAAGTTCGGGGGGTTATGAACACTGAAGCTTTCTTT. Amino acids: CASSQVRGVMNTEAFF.

The genes are TRBV7-9 and TRBJ2-3, with 11 positions matching TRBD2. V gave up 3 bases and J gave up 6 bases; unmatched junction bases: 14. Germline assignment: CDR1 SEHNR and CDR2 FQNEAQ (reference sequence). The CDR3 length is 18 residues. CDR3 sequence reads: CASSLGLDSGGALDTQYF. Here the CDR3 DNA reads TGTGCCAGCAGCTTGGGTCTCGATAGCGGGGGGGCTCTGGATACGCAGTATTTT.

About this clone: Mismatch with germline at one junction end may stem from a read error. This rearrangement joins TRBV7-7 to TRBJ2-1; TRBD2 matches at 9 bases. Looked up from germline, CDR1 is SSHAT and CDR2 is FNYEAQ (reference sequence). The CDR3 length is 15 residues. Written as DNA, the CDR3 is TGTGCTAGCAGCCGGGCCGCGGGGGGGGGCGATGAGCAGTTCTTC. Amino acids: CASSRAAGGGDEQFF.

This chain links TRBV6-2 or TRBV6-3 with TRBJ2-2; TRBD1 matches 8 bases. The CDR3 runs to 16 residues. The ends lost 5 bases at V and 6 bases at J; junction bases unmatched: 11. Germline-derived CDR1 and CDR2 are MNHEY and SVGEGT. The chain's CDR3 is CASSPDRVPGAGELFF. DNA for the CDR3: TGTGCCAGCAGTCCGGACAGGGTCCCTGGAGCCGGGGAGCTGTTTTTT.

This chain links TRBV19 with TRBJ1-1; D call uncertain. The V end was cut by 3 bases, the J end by 0 bases, with 14 bases between. Per germline, CDR1 LNHDA and CDR2 SQIVND (reference sequence). The CDR3 has 16 residues. As DNA, the CDR3 is TGTGCCAGTAGTATTGGCAGAGTTAACATGAACACTGAAGCTTTCTTT. This gives the protein CASSIGRVNMNTEAFF.

In this sample, this clone turned up once. This sequence joins TRBV4-3 and TRBJ2-7; TRBD1 might be the D (6 bases). Germline-derived CDR1 and CDR2 are LGHNA and YSLEER. V lost 6 bases and J lost 2, with 17 bases in between. This CDR3 spans 15 amino acids. The CDR3 loop reads CASSQLRDTAYEQYF. The DNA for the CDR3 is TGCGCCAGCAGTCAACTCCGGGACACAGCCTACGAGCAGTACTTC.

The rearrangement uses TRBV5-1 and TRBJ1-3, with 9 bases aligning to TRBD1. The CDR3 is 15 residues long. V shed 3 bases and J 6 bases; nucleotides not matched to a gene: 7. Germline assignment: CDR1 SGHRS and CDR2 YFSETQ. The CDR3 region is CASSSTGTGSNTIYF. CDR3 DNA sequence: TGCGCCAGCAGCTCCACAGGGACAGGGTCAAACACCATATATTTT.

The rearrangement links TRBV5-1 to TRBJ1-3; D is unclear. CDR3 length: 15 residues. Germline CDR1 SGHRS, CDR2 YFSETQ. The germline V and J ends were trimmed by 4 bases and 4 bases, with 15 bases remaining between them. The CDR3 is CASSDLMGGGNTIYF. CDR3 sequence (DNA): TGCGCCAGCAGCGACTTGATGGGCGGCGGAAACACCATATATTTT.

The chain is built from TRBV6-5 and TRBJ1-5; 8 positions agree with TRBD1. The CDR3 runs 14 residues. With 10 bases clipped from V and 1 base from J, the junction kept 6 bases outside the gene matches. The germline V gene encodes CDR1 MNHEY and CDR2 SVGAGI. CDR3 in DNA: TGTGCCACCGCCAGGACAGGGAGCAATCAGCCCCAGCATTTT. This codes for CATARTGSNQPQHF.

This clone showed up just a few times. The rearrangement uses TRBV3-1 (or the pseudogene TRBV3-2) and TRBJ2-1, with 7 bases lining up with TRBD1. Germline trimming cut 0 bases from V and 6 bases from J; bases unmatched to any gene: 8. The CDR3 has 16 residues. Germline V gene lookup returns CDR1 LGHDT and CDR2 YNNKEL (reference sequence). As DNA, the CDR3 is TGTGCCAGCAGCCAAGATCTATCCGGGACAGTCAATGAGCAGTTCTTC. Amino acids: CASSQDLSGTVNEQFF.

The rearrangement links TRBV30 to TRBJ1-5; TRBD1 might be the D (5 bases). This CDR3 region has 16 residues. V lost 2 bases, J lost 0 bases, and 14 bases lay in between. Germline CDR1 is GTSNPN and CDR2 is SVGIG (reference sequence). The CDR3 nucleotides are TGTGCCTGGAGTTCCCAGGGAAGGTATAGCAATCAGCCCCAGCATTTT. Translated, it gives CAWSSQGRYSNQPQHF.

The J gene is TRBJ1-5, the V gene TRBV2, with no clear D. The germline V gene has CDR1 SNHLY and CDR2 FYNNEI. Trimming removed 7 bases from V and 3 bases from J, with 13 bases in between. The CDR3 length is 14 residues. The CDR3 here is CASTAALFNQPQHF. DNA of the CDR3: TGTGCCAGCACGGCAGCTCTCTTCAATCAGCCCCAGCATTTT.

This chain uses TRBV4-1 with TRBJ1-1, with TRBD1 as a possible D gene (5 bases). The germline CDR1 and CDR2 sequences are MGHRA and YSYEKL. V dropped 0 bases and J dropped 0 bases, with 11 bases sitting between them. The CDR3 totals 16 residues. In nucleotides, the CDR3 is TGCGCCAGCAGCCAAGAGTCAGGGATCATGAACACTGAAGCTTTCTTT. This sequence encodes CASSQESGIMNTEAFF.

This clone was seen many times. The CDR3 sequence: CASSQEEGTQYF. Written as DNA, the CDR3 is TGTGCCAGCAGCCAAGAGGAGGGGACCCAGTACTTC. The chain is built from TRBV3-1 (or the pseudogene TRBV3-2) and TRBJ2-5; weak D call: TRBD2 (6 bases). Per the germline V gene, CDR1 is LGHDT and CDR2 is YNNKEL (reference sequence). The length of the CDR3 is 12 residues. V lost 0 bases and J 7 bases, leaving 6 bases between the germline ends.

The chain employs TRBV7-9 and TRBJ1-1; a possible D gene is TRBD1 (6 bases). V was shortened by 6 bases and J by 4 bases, with 12 bases between the two germline ends. The CDR3 has 13 residues. The germline gives CDR1 SEHNR, CDR2 FQNEAQ (reference sequence). As DNA, the CDR3 is TGTGCCAGCAGTTCCCAGGGGATCACTGAAGCTTTCTTT. It yields the protein CASSSQGITEAFF.

The rearrangement uses TRBV3-1 (or the pseudogene TRBV3-2) and TRBJ1-5; tentative D call: TRBD1 (6 bases). The CDR3 contains 15 residues. The ends were cut back, 1 base at V and 1 base at J, with 8 bases in the middle. Germline-derived CDR1 and CDR2 are LGHDT and YNNKEL (reference sequence). CDR3 loop: CASSQAGQSNQPQHF. DNA for the CDR3: TGTGCCAGCAGCCAAGCCGGACAGAGCAATCAGCCCCAGCATTTT.

The chain has TRBV12-3 or TRBV12-4 and TRBJ1-2; the D gene is possibly TRBD1 (6 bases). This CDR3 is built from 13 residues. V lost 8 bases and J lost 5, with 15 bases in between. DNA for the CDR3: TGTGCCAGCTCCGAACCAGGGGTGTATGGCTACACCTTC. It is translated as CASSEPGVYGYTF.

The chain combines TRBV27 with TRBJ2-5; tentative D call: TRBD2 (6 bases). This CDR3 has 16 residues. Trimming took 6 bases from V and 4 from J, leaving 21 bases between them. Per the germline V gene, CDR1 is MNHEY and CDR2 is SMNVEV (reference sequence). Here the CDR3 reads CASSKGLYSVGETQYF. In DNA form, the CDR3 reads TGTGCCAGCAGCAAGGGACTGTACTCGGTGGGAGAGACCCAGTACTTC.

V and J are TRBV19 and TRBJ2-7, with D maybe TRBD1 (6 bases). This CDR3 spans 12 amino acids. Germline assignment: CDR1 LNHDA and CDR2 SQIVND (reference sequence). Trimming removed 9 bases from V and 6 bases from J, with 15 bases in between. The CDR3 bases are TGTGCCAGCTCAAGGGGGACCAGCGAGCAGTACTTC. It codes for CASSRGTSEQYF. The complete variable domain, with remaining parts taken from reference TRBV19 and TRBJ2-7, reads DGGITQSPKYLFRKEGQNVTLSCEQNLNHDAMYWYRQDPGQGLRLIYYSQIVNDFQKGDIAEGYSVSREKKESFPLTVTSAQKNPTAFYLCASSRGTSEQYFGPGTRLTVT.

This sequence joins TRBV7-9 and TRBJ2-1; 7 bases match TRBD1. Germline V lookup: CDR1 SEHNR, CDR2 FQNEAQ (reference sequence). This CDR3 comprises 13 residues. The trim removed 2 bases at V and 6 bases at J, leaving 1 base unmatched. The CDR3, as DNA: TGTGCCAGCAGCTTAAGACAGGGCAATGAGCAGTTCTTC. It translates to CASSLRQGNEQFF.

This clone was observed once. The rearrangement joins TRBV12-3 or TRBV12-4 to TRBJ2-2, with no clear D. CDR3 length: 13 amino acids. V shed 4 bases and J shed 5 bases, with 8 bases lying between them. The CDR3, as DNA: TGTGCCAGCAGTTCCAGGCGGACCGGGGAGCTGTTTTTT. Residues: CASSSRRTGELFF.